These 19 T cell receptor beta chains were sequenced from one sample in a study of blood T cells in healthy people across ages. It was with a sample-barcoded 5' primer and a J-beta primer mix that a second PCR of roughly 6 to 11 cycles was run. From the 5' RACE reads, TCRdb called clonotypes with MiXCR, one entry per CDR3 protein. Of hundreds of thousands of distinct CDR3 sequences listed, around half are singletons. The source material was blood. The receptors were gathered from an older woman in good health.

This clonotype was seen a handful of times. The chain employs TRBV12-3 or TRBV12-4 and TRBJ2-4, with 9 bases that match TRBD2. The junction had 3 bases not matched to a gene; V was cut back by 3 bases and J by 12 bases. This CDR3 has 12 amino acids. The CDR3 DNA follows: TGTGCCAGCAGTTTTCGGACTAGCGCTCAGTACTTC. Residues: CASSFRTSAQYF.

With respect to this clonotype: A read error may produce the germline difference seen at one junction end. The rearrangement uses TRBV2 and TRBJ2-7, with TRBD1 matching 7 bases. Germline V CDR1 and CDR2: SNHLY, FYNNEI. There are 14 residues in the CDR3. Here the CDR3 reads CAGSLGTARYEQYF. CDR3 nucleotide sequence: TGTGCCGGCAGCCTCGGGACAGCAAGATACGAGCAGTACTTC.

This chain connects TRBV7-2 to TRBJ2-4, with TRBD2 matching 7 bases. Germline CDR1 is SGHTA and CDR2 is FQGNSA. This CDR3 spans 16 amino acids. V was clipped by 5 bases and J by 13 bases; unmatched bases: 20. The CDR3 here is CASSPPGWAGVSTQYF. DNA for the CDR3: TGTGCCAGCAGCCCCCCGGGGTGGGCGGGAGTCTCTACCCAGTACTTC.

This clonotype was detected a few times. CDR3 nucleotides: TGCAGTGCCCGAGAGGGTTGGTCGGATGAGCAGTTCTTC. This codes for CSAREGWSDEQFF. The J gene is TRBJ2-1, the V gene TRBV20-1; D may be TRBD2 (5 bases). The CDR3 contains 13 residues. Trimming cost V 6 bases and J 8 bases, with 17 bases left between them. The V gene's germline CDR1 is DFQATT and CDR2 SNEGSKA (reference sequence).

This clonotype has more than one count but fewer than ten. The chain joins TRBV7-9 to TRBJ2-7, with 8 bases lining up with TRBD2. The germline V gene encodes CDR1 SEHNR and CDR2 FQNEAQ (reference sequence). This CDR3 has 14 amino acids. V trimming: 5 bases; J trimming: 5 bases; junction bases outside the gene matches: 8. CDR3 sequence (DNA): TGTGCCAGCAGCGCCGGGGGGGCGCAAGACGAGCAGTACTTC. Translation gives CASSAGGAQDEQYF.

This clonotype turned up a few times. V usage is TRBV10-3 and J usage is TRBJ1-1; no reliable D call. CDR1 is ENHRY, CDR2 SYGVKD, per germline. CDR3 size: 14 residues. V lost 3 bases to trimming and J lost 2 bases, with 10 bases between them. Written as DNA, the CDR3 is TGTGCCATCAGTGACGGGCACCCTAACACTGAAGCTTTCTTT. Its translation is CAISDGHPNTEAFF.

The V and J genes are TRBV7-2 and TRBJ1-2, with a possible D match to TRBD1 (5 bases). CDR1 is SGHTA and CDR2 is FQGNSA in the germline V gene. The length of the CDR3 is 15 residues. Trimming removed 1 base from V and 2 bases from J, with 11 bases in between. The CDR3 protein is CASSLDYRDNYGYTF. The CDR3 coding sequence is TGTGCCAGCAGCTTAGACTACCGGGACAACTATGGCTACACCTTC.

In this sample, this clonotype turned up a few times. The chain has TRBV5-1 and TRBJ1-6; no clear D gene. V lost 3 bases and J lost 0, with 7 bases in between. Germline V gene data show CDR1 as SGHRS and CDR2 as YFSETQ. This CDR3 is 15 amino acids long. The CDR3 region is CASSSINSYNSPLHF. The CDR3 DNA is TGCGCCAGCAGCTCAATCAACTCCTATAATTCACCCCTCCACTTT.

CDR3 nucleotide sequence: TGCAGTGCTAGGACAGGAGCGGGAGCGACCTACAATGAGCAGTTCTTC. It translates to CSARTGAGATYNEQFF. The chain joins TRBV20-1 to TRBJ2-1; the match to TRBD2 covers 8 bases. CDR1 and CDR2 from the germline V gene are DFQATT and SNEGSKA (reference sequence). The V gene end was trimmed by 3 bases and the J gene end by 2 bases; junction bases not matched to a gene: 9. The CDR3 covers 16 residues.

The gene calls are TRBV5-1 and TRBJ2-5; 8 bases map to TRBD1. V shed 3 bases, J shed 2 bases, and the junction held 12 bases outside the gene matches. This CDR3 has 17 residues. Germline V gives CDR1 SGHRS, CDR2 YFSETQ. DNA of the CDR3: TGCGCCAGCAGCTCCAAATTCAGGACAGGGTCACAAGAGACCCAGTACTTC. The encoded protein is CASSSKFRTGSQETQYF.

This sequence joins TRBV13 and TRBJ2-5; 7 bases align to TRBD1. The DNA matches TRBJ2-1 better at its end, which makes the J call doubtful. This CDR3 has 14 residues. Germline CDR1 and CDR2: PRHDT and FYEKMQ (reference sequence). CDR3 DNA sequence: TGTGCCAGCTCCAAACTAGGGACAGAAGAGACCCAGTTCTTC. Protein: CASSKLGTEETQFF.

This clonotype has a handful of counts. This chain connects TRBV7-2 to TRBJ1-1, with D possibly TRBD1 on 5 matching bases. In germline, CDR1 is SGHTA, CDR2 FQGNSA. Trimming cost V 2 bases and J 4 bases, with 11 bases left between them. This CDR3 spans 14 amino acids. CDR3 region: CASSLRGLITEAFF. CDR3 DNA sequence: TGTGCCAGCAGCTTACGGGGGTTAATCACTGAAGCTTTCTTT.

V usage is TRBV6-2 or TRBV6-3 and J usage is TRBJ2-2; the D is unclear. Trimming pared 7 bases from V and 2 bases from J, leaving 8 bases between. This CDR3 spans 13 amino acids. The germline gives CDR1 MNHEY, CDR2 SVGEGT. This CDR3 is CASKTDNTGELFF. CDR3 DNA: TGTGCCAGCAAAACGGACAACACCGGGGAGCTGTTTTTT.

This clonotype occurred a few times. DNA for the CDR3: TGCGCCAGCAGCCAATCCACAGGGTACTCCTACAATGAGCAGTTCTTC. Protein product: CASSQSTGYSYNEQFF. The chain joins TRBV4-3 to TRBJ2-1, with D tentatively TRBD1 (6 bases). Germline CDR1 and CDR2: LGHNA and YSLEER. This CDR3 comprises 16 residues. V lost 2 bases and J lost 0, with 11 bases in between.

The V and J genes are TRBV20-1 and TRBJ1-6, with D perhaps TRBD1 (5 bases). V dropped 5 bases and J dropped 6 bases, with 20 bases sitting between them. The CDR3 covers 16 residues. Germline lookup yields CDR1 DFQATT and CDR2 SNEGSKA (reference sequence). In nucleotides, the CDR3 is TGCAGTGCTCTAGGGCAAGGGGCAGGCATTAATTCACCCCTCCACTTT. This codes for CSALGQGAGINSPLHF.

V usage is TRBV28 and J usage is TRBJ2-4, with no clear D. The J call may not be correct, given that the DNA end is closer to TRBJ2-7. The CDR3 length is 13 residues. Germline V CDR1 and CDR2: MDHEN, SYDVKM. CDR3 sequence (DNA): TGTGCCAGCAGTCCCGGGCGGCTCTACGAGCAGTACTTC. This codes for CASSPGRLYEQYF.

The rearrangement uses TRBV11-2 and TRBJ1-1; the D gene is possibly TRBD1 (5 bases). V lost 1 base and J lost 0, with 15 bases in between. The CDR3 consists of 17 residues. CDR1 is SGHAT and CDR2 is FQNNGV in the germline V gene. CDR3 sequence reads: CASSLGWERGMNTEAFF. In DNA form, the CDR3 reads TGTGCCAGCAGCTTAGGCTGGGAGAGGGGAATGAACACTGAAGCTTTCTTT.

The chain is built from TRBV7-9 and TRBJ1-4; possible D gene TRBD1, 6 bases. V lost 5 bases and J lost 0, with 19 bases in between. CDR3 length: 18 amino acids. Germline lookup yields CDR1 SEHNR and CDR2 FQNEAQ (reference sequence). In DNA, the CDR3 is TGTGCCAGCAGCACACGACAGGAACGGGGTCCAACTAATGAAAAACTGTTTTTT. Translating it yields CASSTRQERGPTNEKLFF.

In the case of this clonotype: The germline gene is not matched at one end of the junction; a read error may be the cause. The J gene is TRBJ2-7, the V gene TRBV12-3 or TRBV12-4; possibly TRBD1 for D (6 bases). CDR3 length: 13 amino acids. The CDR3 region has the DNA TGCGCCAGCAGCTTTACAGGGCCCTACGAGCAGTACTTC. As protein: CASSFTGPYEQYF.